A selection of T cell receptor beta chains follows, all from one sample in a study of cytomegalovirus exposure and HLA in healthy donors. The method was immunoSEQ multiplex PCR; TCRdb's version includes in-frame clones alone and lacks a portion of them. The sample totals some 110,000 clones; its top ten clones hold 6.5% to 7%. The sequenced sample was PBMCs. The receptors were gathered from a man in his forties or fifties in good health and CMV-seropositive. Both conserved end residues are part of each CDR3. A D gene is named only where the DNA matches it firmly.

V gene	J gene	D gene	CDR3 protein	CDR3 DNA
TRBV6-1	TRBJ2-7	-	CASSRLGYEQYF	TGTGCCAGCAGTCGTCTCGGCTACGAGCAGTACTTC
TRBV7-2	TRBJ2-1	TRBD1	CASRDRSNNEQFF	TGTGCCAGTAGGGACAGGAGCAACAATGAGCAGTTCTTC
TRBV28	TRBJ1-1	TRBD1	CASSLTRQGLTEAFF	TGTGCCAGCAGTCTGACACGACAGGGTCTCACTGAAGCTTTCTTT
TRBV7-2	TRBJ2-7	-	CASSSIGGRLGEQYF	TGTGCCAGCAGCTCCATCGGGGGGCGCCTTGGCGAGCAGTACTTC
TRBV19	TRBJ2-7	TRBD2	CASSIDGTSGTYEQYF	TGTGCCAGTAGTATAGACGGGACTAGCGGGACCTACGAGCAGTACTTC
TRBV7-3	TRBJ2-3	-	CASSPARGTQYF	TGTGCCAGCAGCCCTGCGCGGGGAACGCAGTATTTT
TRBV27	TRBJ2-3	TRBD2	CASNTGLAGRGRGDTQYF	TGTGCCAGCAACACGGGACTAGCGGGAAGGGGTAGAGGAGATACGCAGTATTTT
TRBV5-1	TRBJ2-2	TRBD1	CASSLGTGNTGELFF	TGCGCCAGCAGCTTGGGGACAGGGAACACCGGGGAGCTGTTTTTT
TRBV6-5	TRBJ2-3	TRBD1	CASSYDRETDTQYF	TGTGCCAGCAGTTACGACAGGGAAACAGATACGCAGTATTTT
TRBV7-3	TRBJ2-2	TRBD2	CASSHPGGRGTGELFF	TGTGCCAGCAGTCACCCCGGCGGGAGGGGTACCGGGGAGCTGTTTTTT
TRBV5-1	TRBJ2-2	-	CASSLFLDTGELFF	TGCGCCAGCAGCTTGTTTCTTGACACCGGGGAGCTGTTTTTT
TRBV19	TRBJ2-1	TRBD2	CASSNPGTSGSPYNEQFF	TGTGCCAGTAGCAACCCCGGGACTAGCGGGAGCCCCTACAATGAGCAGTTCTTC
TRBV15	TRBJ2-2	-	CATSRKRRTANTGELFF	TGTGCCACCAGCAGGAAGAGACGGACAGCGAACACCGGGGAGCTGTTTTTT